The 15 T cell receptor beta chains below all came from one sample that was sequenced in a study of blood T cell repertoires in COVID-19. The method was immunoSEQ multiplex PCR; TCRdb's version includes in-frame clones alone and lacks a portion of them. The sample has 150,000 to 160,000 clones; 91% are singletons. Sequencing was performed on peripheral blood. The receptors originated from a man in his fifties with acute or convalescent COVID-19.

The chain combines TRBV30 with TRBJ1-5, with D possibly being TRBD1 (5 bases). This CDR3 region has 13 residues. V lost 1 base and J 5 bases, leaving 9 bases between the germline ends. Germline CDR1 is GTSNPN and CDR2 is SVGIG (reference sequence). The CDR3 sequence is CAWSGGDDQPQHF. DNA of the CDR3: TGTGCCTGGAGTGGGGGGGACGATCAGCCCCAGCATTTT.

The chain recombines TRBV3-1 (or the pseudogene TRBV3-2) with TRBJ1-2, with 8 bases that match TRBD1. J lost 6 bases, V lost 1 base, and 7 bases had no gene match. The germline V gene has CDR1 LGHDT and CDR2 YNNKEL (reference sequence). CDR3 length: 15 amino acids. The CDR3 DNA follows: TGTGCCAGCAGCCAAGGGGGCAGGGGGCGAAATGGCTACACCTTC. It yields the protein CASSQGGRGRNGYTF.

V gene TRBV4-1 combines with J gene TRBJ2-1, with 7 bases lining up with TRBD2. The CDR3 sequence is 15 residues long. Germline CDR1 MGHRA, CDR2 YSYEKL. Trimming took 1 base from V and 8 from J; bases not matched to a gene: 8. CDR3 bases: TGCGCCAGCAGCCAAGTTCCAGCGGGGTTGGATGAGCAGTTCTTC. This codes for CASSQVPAGLDEQFF.

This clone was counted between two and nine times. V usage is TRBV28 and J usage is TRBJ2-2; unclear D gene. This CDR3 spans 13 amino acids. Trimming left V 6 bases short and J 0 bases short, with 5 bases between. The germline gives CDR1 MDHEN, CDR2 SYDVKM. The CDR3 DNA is TGTGCCAGCAGCAATCCGAACACCGGGGAGCTGTTTTTT. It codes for CASSNPNTGELFF.

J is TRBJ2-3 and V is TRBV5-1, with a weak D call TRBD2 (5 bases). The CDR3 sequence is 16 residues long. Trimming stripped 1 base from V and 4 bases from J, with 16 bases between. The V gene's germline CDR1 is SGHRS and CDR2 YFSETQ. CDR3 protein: CASSLKPSNFPDTQYF. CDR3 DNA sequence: TGCGCCAGCAGCTTGAAACCTAGCAATTTCCCAGATACGCAGTATTTT.

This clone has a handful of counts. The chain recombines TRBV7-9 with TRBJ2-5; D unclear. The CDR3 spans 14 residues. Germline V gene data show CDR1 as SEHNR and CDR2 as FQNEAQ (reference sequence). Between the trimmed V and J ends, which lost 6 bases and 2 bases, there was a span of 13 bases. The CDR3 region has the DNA TGTGCCAGCAGTTCCCCCCAGAAACAAGAGACCCAGTACTTC. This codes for CASSSPQKQETQYF. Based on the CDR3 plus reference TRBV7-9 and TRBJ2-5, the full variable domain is DTGVSQNPRHKITKRGQNVTFRCDPISEHNRLYWYRQTLGQGPEFLTYFQNEAQLEKSRLLSDRFSAERPKGSFSTLEIQRTEQGDSAMYLCASSSPQKQETQYFGPGTRLLVL.

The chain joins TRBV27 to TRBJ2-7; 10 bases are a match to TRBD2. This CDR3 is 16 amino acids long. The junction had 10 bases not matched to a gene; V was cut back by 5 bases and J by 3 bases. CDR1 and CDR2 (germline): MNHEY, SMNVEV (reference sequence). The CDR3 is CASSPPGTSGIYEQYF. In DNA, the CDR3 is TGTGCCAGCAGTCCCCCTGGAACTAGCGGGATCTACGAGCAGTACTTC.

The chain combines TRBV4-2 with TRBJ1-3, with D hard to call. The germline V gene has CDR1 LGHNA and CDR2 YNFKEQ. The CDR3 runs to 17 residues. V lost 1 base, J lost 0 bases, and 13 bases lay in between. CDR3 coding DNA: TGTGCCAGCAGCCAAGCCACCCTTAGGAGCTCTGGAAACACCATATATTTT. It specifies CASSQATLRSSGNTIYF.

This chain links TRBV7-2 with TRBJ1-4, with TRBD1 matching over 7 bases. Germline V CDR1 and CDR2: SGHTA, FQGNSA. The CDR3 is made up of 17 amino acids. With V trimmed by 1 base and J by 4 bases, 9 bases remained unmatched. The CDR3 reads CASSLVPRDSSNEKLFF. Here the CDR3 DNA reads TGTGCCAGCAGCTTAGTACCCAGGGACAGCAGTAATGAAAAACTGTTTTTT.

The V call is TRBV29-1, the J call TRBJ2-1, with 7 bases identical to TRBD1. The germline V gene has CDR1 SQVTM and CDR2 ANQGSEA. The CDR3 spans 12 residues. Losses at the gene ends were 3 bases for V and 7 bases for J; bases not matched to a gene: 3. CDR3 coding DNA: TGCAGCGTTGATGTCAGGGGGAATGAGCAGTTCTTC. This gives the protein CSVDVRGNEQFF.

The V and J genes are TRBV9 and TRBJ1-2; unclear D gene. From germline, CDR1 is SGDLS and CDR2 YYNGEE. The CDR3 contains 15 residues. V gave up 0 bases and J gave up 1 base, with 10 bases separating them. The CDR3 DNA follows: TGTGCCAGCAGCGTAGACCCAGGAAGTAACTATGGCTACACCTTC. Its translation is CASSVDPGSNYGYTF.

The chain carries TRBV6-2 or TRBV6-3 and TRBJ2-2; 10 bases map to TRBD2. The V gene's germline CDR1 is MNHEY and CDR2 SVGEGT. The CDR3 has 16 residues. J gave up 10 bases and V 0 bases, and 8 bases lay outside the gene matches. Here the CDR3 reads CASSYSTALAGPELFF. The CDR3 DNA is TGTGCCAGCAGTTACTCGACGGCACTAGCGGGACCGGAGCTGTTTTTT.

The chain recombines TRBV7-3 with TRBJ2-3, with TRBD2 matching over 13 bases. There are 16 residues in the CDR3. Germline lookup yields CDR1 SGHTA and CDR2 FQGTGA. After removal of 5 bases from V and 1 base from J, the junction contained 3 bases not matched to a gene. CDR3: CASSRLAGGGTDTQYF. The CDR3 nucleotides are TGTGCCAGCAGCAGACTAGCGGGAGGAGGCACAGATACGCAGTATTTT.

For the CDR3, the DNA is TGTGCCAGTAGTATCCCCCGGAACTATGGCTACACCTTC. Amino acids: CASSIPRNYGYTF. The chain is built from TRBV19 and TRBJ1-2; D call uncertain. Looked up from germline, CDR1 is LNHDA and CDR2 is SQIVND (reference sequence). V was trimmed by 3 bases and J by 2 bases, leaving 7 bases between them. This CDR3 is built from 13 residues.

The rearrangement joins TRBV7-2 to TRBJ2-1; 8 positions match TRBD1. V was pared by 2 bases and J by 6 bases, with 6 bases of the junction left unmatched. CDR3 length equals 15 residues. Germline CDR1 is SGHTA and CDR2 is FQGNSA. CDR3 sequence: CASSLNRGFSNEQFF. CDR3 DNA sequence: TGTGCCAGCAGCTTAAACAGGGGGTTTTCCAATGAGCAGTTCTTC.